This T cell receptor (beta chain) is from a study of post-analysis software for immune sequencing data. General study results and limits: Controls significantly exceeded multiple sclerosis patients in normalized Chao1 diversity. Patients showed TRBV5-6, TRBV5-1 and TRBV20-1 among roughly 5 TRBV segments more frequent than in controls.

Researchers reported that TCR beta cDNA libraries carried unique molecular identifiers. TCRdb passed the PCR reads through MiXCR, listing each CDR3 protein once. The table shows 740,000 or so distinct CDR3 sequences, with 53% occurring only once. A word on this clonotype: Antigen: not known.

The CDR3 is 14 residues long. Germline V gene lookup returns CDR1 MNHEY and CDR2 SVGEGT. Material: blood. The TCR sequence derives from a girl aged 10-17 years with multiple sclerosis. The V and J genes are TRBV6-2 or TRBV6-3 and TRBJ2-5; D unresolved. The J call may be wrong; the DNA end is better matched by TRBJ2-7. The CDR3 protein is CASGPGEPSYEQYF. CDR3 in DNA: TGTGCCAGCGGCCCTGGCGAACCCTCCTACGAGCAGTACTTC.